The 5 T cell receptor beta chains below all came from one sample that was sequenced in a study of vaccination and CD4 T cells after COVID-19. Treatment defined: roughly 11-day PBMC culture with coronavirus spike peptide pools or control peptides (ViraFEST assay). Their cognate antigens are unknown. The Oncomine TCR Beta short-read assay was what sequenced the DNA obtained from cultured CD4+ T cells. In TCRdb, the PCR reads were re-called with MiXCR into one record per CDR3 protein. The sample includes around 12,000 distinct CDR3 sequences, under 80% of them seen just once. Sequencing used CD4+ T cells from blood, cultured in vitro. The origin of the receptors is a human donor who had recovered from COVID-19.

The V call is TRBV3-1, the J call TRBJ2-1, with a weak D call TRBD2 (5 bases). This CDR3 is 14 amino acids long. V was clipped by 3 bases and J by 10 bases, with 16 bases between them. Looked up from germline, CDR1 is LGHDT and CDR2 is YNNKEL (reference sequence). CDR3 loop: CASSHMAGVGEQFF. As DNA, the CDR3 is TGTGCCAGCAGCCATATGGCCGGGGTAGGGGAGCAGTTCTTC.

The chain has TRBV7-9 and TRBJ2-4; D is unresolved. The CDR3 consists of 13 residues. V lost 0 bases to trimming and J lost 1 base, with 1 base between them. Germline lookup yields CDR1 SEHNR and CDR2 FQNEAQ (reference sequence). The CDR3 region is CASSLAAKNIQYF. The CDR3 DNA follows: TGTGCCAGCAGCTTAGCGGCCAAAAACATTCAGTACTTC.

This clonotype has a handful of counts. This chain uses TRBV6-5 with TRBJ1-6, with D hard to call. Trimming removed 0 bases from V and 7 bases from J, with 7 bases in between. The germline V gene encodes CDR1 MNHEY and CDR2 SVGAGI. The CDR3 spans 14 residues. The CDR3 region is CASSYSGENSPLHF. In nucleotides, the CDR3 is TGTGCCAGCAGTTACTCGGGAGAAAATTCACCCCTCCACTTT.

The rearrangement uses TRBV18 and TRBJ1-6; D is ambiguous. The germline CDR1 and CDR2 sequences are KGHSH and LQKENI. V was shortened by 3 bases and J by 7 bases, with 13 bases between the two germline ends. This CDR3 spans 15 amino acids. CDR3 region: CASSPSLRENSPLHF. CDR3 nucleotides: TGTGCCAGCTCACCCTCCTTGCGGGAAAATTCACCCCTCCACTTT.

V and J are TRBV20-1 and TRBJ2-6; D is undetermined. Trimming took 6 bases from V and 0 from J, leaving 3 bases between them. Germline V CDR1 and CDR2: DFQATT, SNEGSKA (reference sequence). The length of the CDR3 is 12 residues. CDR3 region: CSASSGANVLTF. Written as DNA, the CDR3 is TGCAGTGCCAGCTCTGGGGCCAACGTCCTGACTTTC.